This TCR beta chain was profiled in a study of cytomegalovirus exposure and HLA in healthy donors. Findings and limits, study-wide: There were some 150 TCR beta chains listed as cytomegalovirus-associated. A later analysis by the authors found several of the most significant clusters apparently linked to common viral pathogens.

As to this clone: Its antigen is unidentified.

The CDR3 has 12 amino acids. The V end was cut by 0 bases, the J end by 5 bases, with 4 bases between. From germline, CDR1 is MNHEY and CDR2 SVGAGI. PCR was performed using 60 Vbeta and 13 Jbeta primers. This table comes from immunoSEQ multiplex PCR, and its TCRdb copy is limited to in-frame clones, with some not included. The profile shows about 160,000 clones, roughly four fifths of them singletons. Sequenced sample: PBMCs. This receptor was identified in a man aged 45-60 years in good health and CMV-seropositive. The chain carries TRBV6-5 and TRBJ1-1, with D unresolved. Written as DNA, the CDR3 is TGTGCCAGCAGTTACTCGTCTACTGAAGCTTTCTTT. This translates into CASSYSSTEAFF.